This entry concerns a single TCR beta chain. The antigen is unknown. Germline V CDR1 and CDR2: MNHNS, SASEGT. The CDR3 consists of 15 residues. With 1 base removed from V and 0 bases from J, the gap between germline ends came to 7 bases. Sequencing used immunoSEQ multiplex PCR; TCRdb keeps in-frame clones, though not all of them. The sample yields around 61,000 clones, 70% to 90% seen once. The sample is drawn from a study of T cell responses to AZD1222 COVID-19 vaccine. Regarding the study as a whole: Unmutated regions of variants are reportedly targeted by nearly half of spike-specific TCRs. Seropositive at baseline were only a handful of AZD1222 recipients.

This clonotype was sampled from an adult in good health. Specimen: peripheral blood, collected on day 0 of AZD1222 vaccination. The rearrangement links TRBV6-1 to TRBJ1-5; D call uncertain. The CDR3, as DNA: TGTGCCAGCAGTGAAGGACCTTATAGCAATCAGCCCCAGCATTTT. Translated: CASSEGPYSNQPQHF.